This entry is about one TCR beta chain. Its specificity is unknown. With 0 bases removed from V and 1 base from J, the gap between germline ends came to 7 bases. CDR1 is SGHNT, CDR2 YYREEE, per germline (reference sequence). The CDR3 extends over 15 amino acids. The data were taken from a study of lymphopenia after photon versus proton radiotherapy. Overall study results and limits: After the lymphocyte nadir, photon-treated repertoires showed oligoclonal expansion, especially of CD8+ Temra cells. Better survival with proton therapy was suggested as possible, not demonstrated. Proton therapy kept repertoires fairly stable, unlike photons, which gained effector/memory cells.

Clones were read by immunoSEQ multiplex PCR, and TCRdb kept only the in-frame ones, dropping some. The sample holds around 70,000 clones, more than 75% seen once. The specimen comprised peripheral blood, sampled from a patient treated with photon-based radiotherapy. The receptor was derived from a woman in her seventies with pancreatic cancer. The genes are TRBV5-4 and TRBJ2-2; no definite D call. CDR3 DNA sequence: TGTGCCAGCAGCTTGGACGGAGTGAACACCGGGGAGCTGTTTTTT. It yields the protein CASSLDGVNTGELFF.